Each of the 25 T cell receptor beta chains below was sequenced from the same sample in a study of identical twins. TCRdb ran MiXCR on the 5' RACE reads and lists one entry per CDR3 protein. The sample lists fewer than 550,000 distinct CDR3 sequences, around 15% seen once, with roughly 0.46% in the top ten. The same data also contributed to another study, on yellow fever vaccine responses in identical twins.

Specimen: CD4+ T cells sorted from blood. The source of these receptors is a woman aged 18-30 years in good health.

This clonotype was detected only a few times. The rearrangement links TRBV6-2 or TRBV6-3 to TRBJ1-1; D is uncertain. Trimming took off 4 bases at V and 4 bases at J, with 19 bases between the two ends. This CDR3 spans 16 amino acids. CDR1 and CDR2 from the germline V gene are MNHEY and SVGEGT. The CDR3 protein is CASSFISERGRTEAFF. The CDR3, as DNA: TGTGCCAGCAGTTTCATCAGCGAACGAGGTCGCACTGAAGCTTTCTTT.

This clonotype was seen more than once but under ten times. V is TRBV5-1 and J is TRBJ2-2, with 8 bases fitting TRBD2. The CDR3 runs to 16 residues. CDR1 SGHRS and CDR2 YFSETQ come from the germline V gene. With V trimmed by 2 bases and J by 3 bases, 6 bases remained unmatched. Here the CDR3 reads CASSLRSGSDTGELFF. The CDR3 DNA reads as TGCGCCAGCAGCTTACGGAGCGGGAGTGACACCGGGGAGCTGTTTTTT.

This clonotype has a handful of counts. The V call is TRBV4-1, the J call TRBJ2-1; 9 nucleotides align to TRBD1. The CDR3 is 15 amino acids. V shed 4 bases, J shed 8 bases, and the junction held 9 bases outside the gene matches. CDR1 is MGHRA and CDR2 is YSYEKL in the germline V gene. CDR3 region: CASSPAGTGNHEQFF. The DNA of the CDR3 is TGCGCCAGCAGCCCTGCCGGGACAGGGAACCATGAGCAGTTCTTC.

This clonotype appeared a few times. CDR3 amino acids: CASSPSKFNLNTGELFF. As DNA, the CDR3 is TGTGCCAGCAGTCCTTCGAAATTCAATTTGAACACCGGGGAGCTGTTTTTT. The chain employs TRBV27 and TRBJ2-2; D gene ambiguous. Trimming left V 5 bases short and J 1 base short, with 17 bases between. The CDR3 sequence is 17 residues long. Looked up from germline, CDR1 is MNHEY and CDR2 is SMNVEV (reference sequence).

This clonotype was seen many times. The gene calls are TRBV12-3 or TRBV12-4 and TRBJ2-1; 11 bases line up with TRBD2. The V segment lost 6 bases and the J segment 9 bases; nucleotides outside the gene matches: 7. The CDR3 loop spans 14 amino acids. The CDR3 coding sequence is TGTGCCAGCAGAATAACTAGCGGGAGTAGTGAGCAGTTCTTC. Amino acid sequence: CASRITSGSSEQFF.

This clonotype has just a few counts. The chain employs TRBV21-1 and TRBJ2-3; the table's D call, TRBD2, was not checked against the DNA. TRBV21-1 is a pseudogene locus. CDR3 size: 16 residues. CDR3 protein: CASSKGTSGGTDTQYF. Here the CDR3 DNA reads TGTGCCAGCAGCAAAGGGACTAGCGGAGGCACAGATACGCAGTATTTT.

This rearrangement joins TRBV12-3 or TRBV12-4 to TRBJ2-3, with D possibly being TRBD2 (6 bases). The CDR3 is 16 amino acids. V lost 5 bases and J lost 3, with 18 bases in between. The CDR3 protein is CASSRGVASATDTQYF. DNA for the CDR3: TGTGCCAGCAGTCGGGGTGTGGCTAGCGCGACAGATACGCAGTATTTT.

The chain couples TRBV3-1 to TRBJ2-7; D perhaps matches TRBD2 (5 bases). Per germline, CDR1 LGHDT and CDR2 YNNKEL (reference sequence). There are 16 residues in the CDR3. V was trimmed by 7 bases and J by 0 bases, leaving 19 bases between them. The CDR3 loop is CASTKGVAGPSYEQYF. CDR3 nucleotide sequence: TGTGCCAGCACCAAGGGAGTTGCGGGTCCCTCCTACGAGCAGTACTTC.

V gene TRBV19 combines with J gene TRBJ2-7; D might be TRBD2 (5 bases). The CDR3 extends over 17 amino acids. Germline CDR1 and CDR2: LNHDA and SQIVND (reference sequence). V dropped 5 bases and J dropped 3 bases, with 23 bases sitting between them. CDR3 residues: CASSPRPGASGGYEQYF. For the CDR3, the DNA is TGTGCCAGTAGTCCACGCCCCGGAGCGAGTGGAGGCTACGAGCAGTACTTC. Full variable domain (outside the CDR3, taken from reference TRBV19 and TRBJ2-7): DGGITQSPKYLFRKEGQNVTLSCEQNLNHDAMYWYRQDPGQGLRLIYYSQIVNDFQKGDIAEGYSVSREKKESFPLTVTSAQKNPTAFYLCASSPRPGASGGYEQYFGPGTRLTVT.

The DNA for the CDR3 is TGCAGTGCTAGAGATCGCGGGGAGAACACCATATATTTT. Translated, it gives CSARDRGENTIYF. The chain is built from TRBV20-1 and TRBJ1-3; D gene unclear. Trimming stripped 0 bases from V and 7 bases from J, with 10 bases between. This CDR3 has 13 residues. The germline CDR1 and CDR2 sequences are DFQATT and SNEGSKA (reference sequence).

The rearrangement joins TRBV6-2 or TRBV6-3 to TRBJ1-5; tentatively, D is TRBD1 (5 bases). The CDR3 is made up of 14 amino acids. Germline CDR1 and CDR2: MNHEY and SVGEGT. Trimming shortened V by 6 bases and J by 2 bases, and 11 bases separated the two germline ends. The CDR3 region is CASRTWDGNQPQHF. The CDR3 DNA reads as TGTGCCAGCAGGACTTGGGACGGCAATCAGCCCCAGCATTTT.

The rearrangement links TRBV24-1 to TRBJ1-2; D gene uncertain. Germline lookup yields CDR1 KGHDR and CDR2 SFDVKD. V dropped 3 bases and J dropped 5 bases, with 3 bases sitting between them. The CDR3 is made up of 11 amino acids. CDR3 loop: CATSDAYGYTF. The CDR3, as DNA: TGTGCCACCAGTGATGCATATGGCTACACCTTC.

The V call is TRBV6-5, the J call TRBJ1-1, with unresolved D. Trimming stripped 2 bases from V and 3 bases from J, with 13 bases between. Germline assignment: CDR1 MNHEY and CDR2 SVGAGI. The CDR3 loop spans 15 amino acids. The CDR3 nucleotides read TGTGCCAGCAGTTACGGTGGCGGCTGGGACACTGAAGCTTTCTTT. Its translation is CASSYGGGWDTEAFF.

This clonotype was observed a handful of times. The gene calls are TRBV5-1 and TRBJ2-1, with 7 bases identical to TRBD2. There are 18 residues in the CDR3. Unmatched junction bases numbered 10, after V lost 1 base and J lost 0 bases. Germline loops: CDR1 SGHRS, CDR2 YFSETQ. The CDR3 reads CASSLPAGVGGSYNEQFF. The CDR3 DNA is TGCGCCAGCAGCTTGCCGGCGGGAGTAGGAGGCTCCTACAATGAGCAGTTCTTC.

The rearrangement joins TRBV29-1 to TRBJ1-4; D is possibly TRBD1 (5 bases). Trimming stripped 7 bases from V and 8 bases from J, with 14 bases between. Germline values: CDR1 SQVTM, CDR2 ANQGSEA. The CDR3 has 12 residues. In DNA form, the CDR3 reads TGCAGCGGCCGGGCTCGGGGGGAAAAACTGTTTTTT. Translation: CSGRARGEKLFF.

The V gene is TRBV5-6, the J gene TRBJ2-1; 9 bases fit TRBD2. V shed 4 bases, J shed 3 bases, and the junction held 8 bases outside the gene matches. In germline, CDR1 is SGHDT, CDR2 YYEEEE. CDR3 length: 16 amino acids. The CDR3 sequence is CASSPSGRSSYNEQFF. The CDR3 DNA reads as TGTGCCAGCAGCCCGAGCGGGAGGTCCAGCTACAATGAGCAGTTCTTC. The whole variable domain, filled in from reference TRBV5-6 and TRBJ2-1, reads DAGVTQSPTHLIKTRGQQVTLRCSPKSGHDTVSWYQQALGQGPQFIFQYYEEEERQRGNFPDRFSGHQFPNYSSELNVNALLLGDSALYLCASSPSGRSSYNEQFFGPGTRLTVL.

The genes are TRBV9 and TRBJ1-2; the match to TRBD1 covers 7 bases. This CDR3 has 14 amino acids. Germline V gives CDR1 SGDLS, CDR2 YYNGEE. The V gene end was trimmed by 4 bases and the J gene end by 8 bases; junction bases not matched to a gene: 11. Here the CDR3 DNA reads TGTGCCAGCAGCCCCCGGACAGGAACTCTGGGCTACACCTTC. This translates into CASSPRTGTLGYTF.

The chain has TRBV15 and TRBJ1-4, with D possibly matching TRBD1 (5 bases). Germline-derived CDR1 and CDR2 are LNHNV and YYDKDF (reference sequence). This CDR3 has 18 residues. Between the trimmed V and J ends, which lost 0 bases and 5 bases, there was a span of 19 bases. CDR3 nucleotide sequence: TGTGCCACCAGCAGAGAGATAACGACCGGGACTGGGAATGAAAAACTGTTTTTT. Its translation is CATSREITTGTGNEKLFF.

For the CDR3, the DNA is TGCGCCAGCCAGCTAGTCGGACTAGCGCCCCGAAGCTCCTACGAGCAGTACGTC. Encoded protein: CASQLVGLAPRSSYEQYV. The rearrangement uses TRBV5-1 and TRBJ2-7; 9 bases line up with TRBD2. V dropped 7 bases and J dropped 0; count of bases not matched to a gene: 17. Germline CDR1 reads SGHRS; CDR2 reads YFSETQ. The length of the CDR3 is 18 residues.

The chain uses TRBV6-1 and TRBJ2-1, with 9 bases matching TRBD2. The CDR3 is 15 amino acids. Germline CDR1 MNHNS, CDR2 SASEGT. Germline trimming cut 6 bases from V and 7 bases from J; bases unmatched to any gene: 10. The DNA for the CDR3 is TGTGCCAGCAGCAGTACCGGACTAGCGAGAAATGAGCAGTTCTTC. It yields the protein CASSSTGLARNEQFF.

This clonotype has only a few counts. The gene calls are TRBV6-5 and TRBJ2-3; TRBD1 matches 7 bases. Germline V gene data show CDR1 as MNHEY and CDR2 as SVGAGI. This CDR3 comprises 16 residues. Losses at the gene ends were 2 bases for V and 1 base for J; bases not matched to a gene: 6. For the CDR3, the DNA is TGTGCCAGCAGTTACCTGAACAGGGGACGCACAGATACGCAGTATTTT. It is translated as CASSYLNRGRTDTQYF.

This clonotype has more than one count but fewer than ten. V and J are TRBV7-8 and TRBJ2-1; 10 bases fit TRBD2. The CDR3 runs to 12 residues. CDR1 and CDR2 from the germline V gene are SGHVS and FQNEAQ. The V gene end was trimmed by 1 base and the J gene end by 16 bases; junction bases not matched to a gene: 4. The CDR3 DNA follows: TGTGCCAGCAGCTTAGTAACTAGCGGGATATTCTTC. This translates into CASSLVTSGIFF.

The table lists this clonotype with a few counts. This chain links TRBV7-8 with TRBJ2-5, with 12 bases lining up with TRBD2. Trimming cost V 5 bases and J 5 bases; bases outside gene matches: 6. Germline CDR1 is SGHVS and CDR2 is FQNEAQ. The CDR3 has 15 amino acids. The CDR3 nucleotides are TGTGCCAGCAGCGACCAGGGACTAGCGGGCGAGACCCAGTACTTC. This translates into CASSDQGLAGETQYF.

This clonotype was seen more than once but under ten times. The CDR3 loop is CASTSGENTGELFF. As DNA, the CDR3 is TGTGCCAGCACATCGGGGGAGAACACCGGGGAGCTGTTTTTT. The V and J genes are TRBV25-1 and TRBJ2-2; D may be TRBD2 (6 bases). CDR3 length: 14 amino acids. V was trimmed by 7 bases and J by 1 base, leaving 10 bases between them. The germline CDR1 and CDR2 sequences are MGHDK and SYGVNS.

This clonotype has a count of ten or more. The chain has TRBV6-5 and TRBJ1-5; D is unresolved. CDR1 and CDR2 from the germline V gene are MNHEY and SVGAGI. Trimming removed 2 bases from V and 3 bases from J, with 8 bases in between. This CDR3 has 14 amino acids. CDR3 sequence (DNA): TGTGCCAGCAGTTACGCCGAAGCCAATCAGCCCCAGCATTTT. Residues: CASSYAEANQPQHF.